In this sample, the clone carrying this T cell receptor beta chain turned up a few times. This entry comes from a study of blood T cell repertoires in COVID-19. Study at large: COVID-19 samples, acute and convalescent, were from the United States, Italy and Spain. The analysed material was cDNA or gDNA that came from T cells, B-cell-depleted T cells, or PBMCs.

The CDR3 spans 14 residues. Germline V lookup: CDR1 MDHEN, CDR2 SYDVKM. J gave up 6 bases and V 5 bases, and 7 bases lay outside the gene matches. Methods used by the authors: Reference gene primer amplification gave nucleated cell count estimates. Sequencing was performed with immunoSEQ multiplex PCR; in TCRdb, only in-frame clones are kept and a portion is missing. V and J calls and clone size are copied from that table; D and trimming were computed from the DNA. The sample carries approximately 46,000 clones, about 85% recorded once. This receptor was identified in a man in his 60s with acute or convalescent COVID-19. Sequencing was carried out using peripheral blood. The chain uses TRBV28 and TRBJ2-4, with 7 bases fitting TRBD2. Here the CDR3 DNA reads TGTGCCAGCAGTCCGGCGGGAGTCGGAAACATTCAGTACTTC. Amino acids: CASSPAGVGNIQYF.